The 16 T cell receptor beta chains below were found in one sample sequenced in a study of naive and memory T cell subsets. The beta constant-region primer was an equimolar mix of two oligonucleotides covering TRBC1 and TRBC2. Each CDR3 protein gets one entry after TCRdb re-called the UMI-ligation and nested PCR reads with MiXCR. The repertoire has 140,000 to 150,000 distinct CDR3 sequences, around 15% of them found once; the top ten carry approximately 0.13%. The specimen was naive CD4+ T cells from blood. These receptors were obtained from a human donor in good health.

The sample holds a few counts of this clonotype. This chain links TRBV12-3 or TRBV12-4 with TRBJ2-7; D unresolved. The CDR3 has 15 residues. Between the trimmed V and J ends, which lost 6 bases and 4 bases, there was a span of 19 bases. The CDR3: CASRATLGFGYEQYF. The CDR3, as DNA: TGTGCCAGCAGGGCGACTCTGGGGTTTGGATACGAGCAGTACTTC.

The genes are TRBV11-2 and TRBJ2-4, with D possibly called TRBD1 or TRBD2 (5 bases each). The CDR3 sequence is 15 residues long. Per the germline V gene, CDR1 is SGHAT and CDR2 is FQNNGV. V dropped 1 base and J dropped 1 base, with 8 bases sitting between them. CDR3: CASSLGGTAKNIQYF. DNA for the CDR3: TGTGCCAGCAGCTTAGGGGGGACCGCCAAAAACATTCAGTACTTC.

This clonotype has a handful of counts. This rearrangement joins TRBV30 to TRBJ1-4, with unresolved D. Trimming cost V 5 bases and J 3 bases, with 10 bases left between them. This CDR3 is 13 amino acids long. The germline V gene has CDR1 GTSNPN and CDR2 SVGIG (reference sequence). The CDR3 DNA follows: TGTGCCTGGCGGGGAAATGCTAATGAAAAACTGTTTTTT. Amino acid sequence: CAWRGNANEKLFF.

CDR3 loop: CASSQGRELEAFF. DNA for the CDR3: TGTGCCAGCAGCCAAGGCCGTGAACTTGAAGCTTTCTTT. This rearrangement joins TRBV3-1 to TRBJ1-1; D gene unclear. With 1 base removed from V and 7 bases from J, the gap between germline ends came to 10 bases. Germline-derived CDR1 and CDR2 are LGHDT and YNNKEL (reference sequence). This CDR3 has 13 amino acids.

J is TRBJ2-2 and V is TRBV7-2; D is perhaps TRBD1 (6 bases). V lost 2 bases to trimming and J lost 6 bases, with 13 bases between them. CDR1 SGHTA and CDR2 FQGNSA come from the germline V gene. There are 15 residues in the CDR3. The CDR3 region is CASSLRGQPSGELFF. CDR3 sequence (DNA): TGTGCCAGCAGCTTACGTGGACAGCCTTCCGGGGAGCTGTTTTTT.

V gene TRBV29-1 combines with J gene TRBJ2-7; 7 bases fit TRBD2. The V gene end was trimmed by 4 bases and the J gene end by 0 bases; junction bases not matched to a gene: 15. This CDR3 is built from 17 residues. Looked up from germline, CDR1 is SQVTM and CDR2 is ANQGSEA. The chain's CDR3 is CSVGKLAPTSGSYEQYF. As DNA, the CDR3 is TGCAGCGTTGGCAAACTAGCGCCTACGTCGGGCTCCTACGAGCAGTACTTC.

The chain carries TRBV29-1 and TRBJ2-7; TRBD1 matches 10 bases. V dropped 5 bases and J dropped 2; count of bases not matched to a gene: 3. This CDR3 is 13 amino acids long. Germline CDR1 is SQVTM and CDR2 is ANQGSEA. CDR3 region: CSVRTGGTYEQYF. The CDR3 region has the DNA TGCAGCGTTAGGACAGGGGGAACCTACGAGCAGTACTTC.

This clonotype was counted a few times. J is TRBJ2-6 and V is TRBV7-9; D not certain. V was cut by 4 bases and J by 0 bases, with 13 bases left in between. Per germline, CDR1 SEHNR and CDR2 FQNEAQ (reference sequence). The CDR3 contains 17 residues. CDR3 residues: CASSSPVGISGANVLTF. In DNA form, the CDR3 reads TGTGCCAGCAGCTCCCCAGTCGGTATCTCTGGGGCCAACGTCCTGACTTTC.

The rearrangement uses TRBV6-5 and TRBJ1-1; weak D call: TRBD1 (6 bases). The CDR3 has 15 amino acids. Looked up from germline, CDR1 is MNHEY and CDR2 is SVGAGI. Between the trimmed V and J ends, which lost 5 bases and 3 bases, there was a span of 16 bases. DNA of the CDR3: TGTGCCAGCAGTGACGACCTTACAGGGCACACTGAAGCTTTCTTT. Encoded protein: CASSDDLTGHTEAFF.

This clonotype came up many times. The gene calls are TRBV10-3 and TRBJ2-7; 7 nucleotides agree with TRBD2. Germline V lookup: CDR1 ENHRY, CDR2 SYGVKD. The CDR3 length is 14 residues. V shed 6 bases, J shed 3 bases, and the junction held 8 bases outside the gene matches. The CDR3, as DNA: TGTGCCATCAGCGGTACTAGCGAGGGCTACGAGCAGTACTTC. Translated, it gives CAISGTSEGYEQYF.

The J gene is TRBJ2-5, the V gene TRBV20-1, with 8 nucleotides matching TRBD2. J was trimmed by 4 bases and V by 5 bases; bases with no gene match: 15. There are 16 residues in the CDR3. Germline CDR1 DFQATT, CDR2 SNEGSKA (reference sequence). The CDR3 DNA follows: TGCAGTGCTTGGTTAGCGGGGAGGCCAAGAGGAGAGACCCAGTACTTC. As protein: CSAWLAGRPRGETQYF.

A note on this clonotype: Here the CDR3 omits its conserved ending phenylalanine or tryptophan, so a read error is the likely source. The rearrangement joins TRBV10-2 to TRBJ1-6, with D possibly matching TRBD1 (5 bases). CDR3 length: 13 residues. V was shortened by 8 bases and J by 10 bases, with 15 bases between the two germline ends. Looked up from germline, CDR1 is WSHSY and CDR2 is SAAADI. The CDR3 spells CASGWDLGSPLHL. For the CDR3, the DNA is TGCGCCAGCGGGTGGGACTTAGGGTCACCCCTCCACCTT.

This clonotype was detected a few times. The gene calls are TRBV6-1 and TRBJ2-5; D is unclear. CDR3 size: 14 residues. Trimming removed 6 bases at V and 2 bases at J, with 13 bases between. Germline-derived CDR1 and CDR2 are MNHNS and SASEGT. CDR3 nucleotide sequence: TGTGCCAGCAGCCGAGGATCTGAGCAAGAGACCCAGTACTTC. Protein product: CASSRGSEQETQYF.

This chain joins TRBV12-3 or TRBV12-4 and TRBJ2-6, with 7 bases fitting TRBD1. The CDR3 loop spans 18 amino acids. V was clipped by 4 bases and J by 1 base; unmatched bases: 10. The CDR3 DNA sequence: TGTGCCAGCAGTTCCCATAACAGGGGAATATCTGGGGCCAACGTCCTGACTTTC. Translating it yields CASSSHNRGISGANVLTF.

CDR3 sequence reads: CASTLRGRPGEKLFF. In nucleotides, the CDR3 is TGTGCCAGCACCCTAAGGGGTCGACCGGGCGAAAAACTGTTTTTT. This chain connects TRBV7-2 to TRBJ1-4, with D maybe TRBD1 (5 bases). The CDR3 extends over 15 amino acids. Germline V gene data show CDR1 as SGHTA and CDR2 as FQGNSA. V lost 7 bases to trimming and J lost 8 bases, with 20 bases between them.

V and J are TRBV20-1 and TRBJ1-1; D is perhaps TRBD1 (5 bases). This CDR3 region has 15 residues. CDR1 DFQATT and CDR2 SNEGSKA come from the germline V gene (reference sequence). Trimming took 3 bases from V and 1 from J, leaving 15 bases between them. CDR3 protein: CSARNQGRSNTEAFF. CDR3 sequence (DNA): TGCAGTGCTAGGAATCAGGGACGATCGAACACTGAAGCTTTCTTT.